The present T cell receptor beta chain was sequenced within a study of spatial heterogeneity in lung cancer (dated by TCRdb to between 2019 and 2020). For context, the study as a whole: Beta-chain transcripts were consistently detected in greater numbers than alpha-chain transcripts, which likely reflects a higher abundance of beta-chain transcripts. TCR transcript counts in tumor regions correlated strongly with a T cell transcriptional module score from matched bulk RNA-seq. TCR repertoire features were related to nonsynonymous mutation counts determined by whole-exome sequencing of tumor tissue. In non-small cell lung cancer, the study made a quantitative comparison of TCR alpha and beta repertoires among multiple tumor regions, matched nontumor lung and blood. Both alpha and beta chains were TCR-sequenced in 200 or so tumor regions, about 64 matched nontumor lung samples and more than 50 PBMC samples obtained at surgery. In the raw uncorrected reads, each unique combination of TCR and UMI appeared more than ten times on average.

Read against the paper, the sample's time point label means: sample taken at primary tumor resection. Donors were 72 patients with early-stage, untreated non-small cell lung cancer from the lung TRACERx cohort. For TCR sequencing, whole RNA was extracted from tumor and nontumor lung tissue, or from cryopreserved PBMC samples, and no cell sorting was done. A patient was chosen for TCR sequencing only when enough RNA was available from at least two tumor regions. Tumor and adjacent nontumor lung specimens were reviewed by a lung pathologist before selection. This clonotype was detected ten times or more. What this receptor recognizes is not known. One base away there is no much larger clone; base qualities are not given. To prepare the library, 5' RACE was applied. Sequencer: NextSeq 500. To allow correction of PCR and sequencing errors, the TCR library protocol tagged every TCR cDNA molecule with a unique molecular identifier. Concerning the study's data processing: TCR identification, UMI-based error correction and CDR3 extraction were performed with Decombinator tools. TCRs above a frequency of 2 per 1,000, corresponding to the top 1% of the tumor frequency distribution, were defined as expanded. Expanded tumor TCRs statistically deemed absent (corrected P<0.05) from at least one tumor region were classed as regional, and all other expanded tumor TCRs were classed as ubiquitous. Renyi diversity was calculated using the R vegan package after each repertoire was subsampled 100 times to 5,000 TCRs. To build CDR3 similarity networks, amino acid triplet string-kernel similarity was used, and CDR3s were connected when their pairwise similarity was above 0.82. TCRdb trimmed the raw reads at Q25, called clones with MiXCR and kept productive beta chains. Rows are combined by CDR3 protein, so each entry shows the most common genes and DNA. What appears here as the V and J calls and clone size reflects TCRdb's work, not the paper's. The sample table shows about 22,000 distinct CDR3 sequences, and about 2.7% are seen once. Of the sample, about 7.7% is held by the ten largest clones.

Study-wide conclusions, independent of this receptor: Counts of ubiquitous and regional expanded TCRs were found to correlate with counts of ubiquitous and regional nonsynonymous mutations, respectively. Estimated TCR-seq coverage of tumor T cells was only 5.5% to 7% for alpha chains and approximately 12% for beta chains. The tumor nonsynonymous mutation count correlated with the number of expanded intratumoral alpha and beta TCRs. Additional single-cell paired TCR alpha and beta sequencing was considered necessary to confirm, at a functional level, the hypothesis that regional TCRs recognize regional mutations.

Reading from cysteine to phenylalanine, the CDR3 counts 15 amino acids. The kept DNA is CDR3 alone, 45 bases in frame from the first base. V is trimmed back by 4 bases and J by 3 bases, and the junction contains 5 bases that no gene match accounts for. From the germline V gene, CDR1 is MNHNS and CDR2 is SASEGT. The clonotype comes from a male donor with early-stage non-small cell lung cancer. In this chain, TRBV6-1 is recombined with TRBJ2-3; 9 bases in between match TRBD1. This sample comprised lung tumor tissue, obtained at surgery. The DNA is TGTGCCAGCAGTGGGATGACAGGGGGAACAGATACGCAGTATTTT. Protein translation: CASSGMTGGTDTQYF.